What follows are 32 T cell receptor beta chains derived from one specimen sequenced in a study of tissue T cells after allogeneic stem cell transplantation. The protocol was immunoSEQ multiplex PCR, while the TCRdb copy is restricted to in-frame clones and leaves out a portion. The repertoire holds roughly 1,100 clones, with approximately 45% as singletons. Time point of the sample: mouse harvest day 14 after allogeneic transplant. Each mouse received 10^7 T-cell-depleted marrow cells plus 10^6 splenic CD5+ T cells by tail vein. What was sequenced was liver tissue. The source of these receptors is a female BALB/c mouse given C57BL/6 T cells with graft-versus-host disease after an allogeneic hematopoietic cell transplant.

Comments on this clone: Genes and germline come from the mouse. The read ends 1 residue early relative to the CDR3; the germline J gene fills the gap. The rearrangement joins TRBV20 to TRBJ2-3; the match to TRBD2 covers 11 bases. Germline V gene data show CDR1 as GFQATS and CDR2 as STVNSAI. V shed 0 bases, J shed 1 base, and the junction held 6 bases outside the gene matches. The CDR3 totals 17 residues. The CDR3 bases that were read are TGTGGTGCTAGGGAGACTGGGGGGGGATTTGGTGCAGAAACGCTGTAT. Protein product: CGARETGGGFGAETLY. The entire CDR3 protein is CGARETGGGFGAETLYF. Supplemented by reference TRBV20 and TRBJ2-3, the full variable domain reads GALVYQYPRRTICKSGTSMRMECQAVGFQATSVAWYRQSPQKTFELIALSTVNSAIKYEQNFTQEKFPISHPNLSFSSMTVLNAYLEDRGLYLCGARETGGGFGAETLYFGSGTRLTVL.

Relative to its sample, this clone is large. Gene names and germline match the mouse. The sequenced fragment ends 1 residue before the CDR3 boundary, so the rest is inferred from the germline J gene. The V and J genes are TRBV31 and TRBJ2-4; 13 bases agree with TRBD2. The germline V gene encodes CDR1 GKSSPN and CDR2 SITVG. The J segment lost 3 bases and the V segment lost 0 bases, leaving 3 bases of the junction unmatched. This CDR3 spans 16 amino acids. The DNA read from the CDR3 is TGTGCCTGGAGTCTAGGACTGGGGGGGCCCCAAAACACCTTGTAC. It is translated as CAWSLGLGGPQNTLY. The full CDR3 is CAWSLGLGGPQNTLYF.

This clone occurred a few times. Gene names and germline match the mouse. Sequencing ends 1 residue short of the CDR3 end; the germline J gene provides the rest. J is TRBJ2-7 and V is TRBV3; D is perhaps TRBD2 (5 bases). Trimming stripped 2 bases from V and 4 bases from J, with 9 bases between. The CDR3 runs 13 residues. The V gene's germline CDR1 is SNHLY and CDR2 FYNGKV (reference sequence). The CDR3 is CASSLLAGYEQYF. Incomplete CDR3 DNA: TGTGCCAGCAGCTTATTGGCTGGGTATGAACAGTAC.

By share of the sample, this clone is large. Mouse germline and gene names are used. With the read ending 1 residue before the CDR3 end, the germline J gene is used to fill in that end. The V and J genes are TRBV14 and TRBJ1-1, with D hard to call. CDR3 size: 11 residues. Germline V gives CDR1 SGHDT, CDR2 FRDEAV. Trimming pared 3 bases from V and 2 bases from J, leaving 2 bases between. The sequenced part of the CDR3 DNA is TGTGCCAGCAGTTATAACACAGAAGTCTTC. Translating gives CASSYNTEVF. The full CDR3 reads CASSYNTEVFF.

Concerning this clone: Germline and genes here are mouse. Incomplete CDR3 DNA: TGTGCCAGCAGCCAAGTGGGACATAACAACCAGGCTCCGCTT. It codes for CASSQVGHNNQAPL. From start to end, the CDR3 is CASSQVGHNNQAPLF. The gene calls are TRBV4 and TRBJ1-5, with D possibly TRBD1 on 6 matching bases. The read ends 1 residue early relative to the CDR3; the germline J gene fills the gap. CDR3 length equals 15 residues. From germline, CDR1 is LGHDT and CDR2 YNNKQL (reference sequence). V was trimmed by 5 bases and J by 0 bases, leaving 11 bases between them.

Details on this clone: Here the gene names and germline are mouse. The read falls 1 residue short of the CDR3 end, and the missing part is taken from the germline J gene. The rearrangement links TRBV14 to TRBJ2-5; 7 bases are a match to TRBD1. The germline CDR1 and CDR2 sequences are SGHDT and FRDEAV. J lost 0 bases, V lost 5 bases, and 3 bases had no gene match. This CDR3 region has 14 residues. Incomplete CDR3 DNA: TGTGCCAGCAGCCAACAGGGGAACCAAGACACCCAGTAC. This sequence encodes CASSQQGNQDTQY. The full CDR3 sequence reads CASSQQGNQDTQYF.

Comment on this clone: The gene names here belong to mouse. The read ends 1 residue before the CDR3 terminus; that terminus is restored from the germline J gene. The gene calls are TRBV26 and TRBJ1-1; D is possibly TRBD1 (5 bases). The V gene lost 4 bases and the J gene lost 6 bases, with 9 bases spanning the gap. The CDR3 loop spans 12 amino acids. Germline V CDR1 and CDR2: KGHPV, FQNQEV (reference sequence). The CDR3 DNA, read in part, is TGTGCCAGCAGTCCCCGACAGTCAGAAGTCTTC. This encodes CASSPRQSEVF. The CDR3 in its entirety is CASSPRQSEVFF.

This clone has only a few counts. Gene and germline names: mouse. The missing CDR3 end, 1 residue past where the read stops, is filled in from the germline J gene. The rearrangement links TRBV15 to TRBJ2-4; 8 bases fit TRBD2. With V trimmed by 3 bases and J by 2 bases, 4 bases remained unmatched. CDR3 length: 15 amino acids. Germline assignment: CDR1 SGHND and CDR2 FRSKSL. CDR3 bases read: TGTGCCAGCAGTTTGGGGGGGGCGGTTCAAAACACCTTGTAC. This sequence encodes CASSLGGAVQNTLY. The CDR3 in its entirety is CASSLGGAVQNTLYF.

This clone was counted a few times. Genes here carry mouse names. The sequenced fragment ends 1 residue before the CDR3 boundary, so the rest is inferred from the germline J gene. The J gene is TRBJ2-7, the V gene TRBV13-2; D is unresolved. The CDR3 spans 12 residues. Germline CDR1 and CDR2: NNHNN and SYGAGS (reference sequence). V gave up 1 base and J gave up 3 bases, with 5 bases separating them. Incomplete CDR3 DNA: TGTGCCAGCGGTGATTACAACTATGAACAGTAC. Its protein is CASGDYNYEQY. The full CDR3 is CASGDYNYEQYF.

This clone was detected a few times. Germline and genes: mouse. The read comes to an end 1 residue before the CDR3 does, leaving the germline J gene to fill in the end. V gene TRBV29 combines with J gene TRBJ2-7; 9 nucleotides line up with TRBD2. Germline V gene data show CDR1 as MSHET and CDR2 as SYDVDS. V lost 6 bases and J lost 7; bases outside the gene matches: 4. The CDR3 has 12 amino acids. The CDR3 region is CASSPDWGEQYF. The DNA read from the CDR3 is TGTGCTAGCAGCCCCGACTGGGGGGAACAGTAC.

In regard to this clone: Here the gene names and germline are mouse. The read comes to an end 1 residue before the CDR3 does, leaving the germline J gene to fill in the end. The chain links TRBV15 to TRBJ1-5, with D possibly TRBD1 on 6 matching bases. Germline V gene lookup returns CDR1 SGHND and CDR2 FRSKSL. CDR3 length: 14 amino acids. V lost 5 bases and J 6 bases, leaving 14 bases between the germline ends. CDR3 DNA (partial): TGTGCCAGCAGTCCTCTCCGGGACACCCAGGCTCCGCTT. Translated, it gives CASSPLRDTQAPL. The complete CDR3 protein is CASSPLRDTQAPLF.

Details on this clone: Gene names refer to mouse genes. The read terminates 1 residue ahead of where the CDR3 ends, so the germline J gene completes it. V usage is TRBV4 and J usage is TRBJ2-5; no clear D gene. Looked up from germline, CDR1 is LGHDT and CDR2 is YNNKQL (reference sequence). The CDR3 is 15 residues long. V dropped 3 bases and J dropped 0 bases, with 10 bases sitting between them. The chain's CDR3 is CASSYFRGNQDTQYF. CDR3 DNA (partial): TGTGCCAGCAGCTACTTCCGGGGTAACCAAGACACCCAGTAC.

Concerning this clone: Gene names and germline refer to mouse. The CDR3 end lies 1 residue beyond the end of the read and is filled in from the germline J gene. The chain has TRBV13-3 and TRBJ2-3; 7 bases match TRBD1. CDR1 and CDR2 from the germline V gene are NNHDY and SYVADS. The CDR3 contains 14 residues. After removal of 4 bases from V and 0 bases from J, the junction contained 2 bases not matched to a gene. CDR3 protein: CASSRDSSAETLYF. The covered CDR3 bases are TGTGCCAGCAGTCGGGACAGTAGTGCAGAAACGCTGTAT.

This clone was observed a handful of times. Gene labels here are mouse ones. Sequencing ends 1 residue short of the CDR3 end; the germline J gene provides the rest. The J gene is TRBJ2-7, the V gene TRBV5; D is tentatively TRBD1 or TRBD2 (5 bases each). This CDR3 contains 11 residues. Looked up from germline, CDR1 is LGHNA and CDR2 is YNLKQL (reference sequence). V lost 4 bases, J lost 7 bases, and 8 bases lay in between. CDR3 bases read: TGTGCCAGCAGCCCAGGGACGGAACAGTAC. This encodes CASSPGTEQY. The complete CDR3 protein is CASSPGTEQYF.

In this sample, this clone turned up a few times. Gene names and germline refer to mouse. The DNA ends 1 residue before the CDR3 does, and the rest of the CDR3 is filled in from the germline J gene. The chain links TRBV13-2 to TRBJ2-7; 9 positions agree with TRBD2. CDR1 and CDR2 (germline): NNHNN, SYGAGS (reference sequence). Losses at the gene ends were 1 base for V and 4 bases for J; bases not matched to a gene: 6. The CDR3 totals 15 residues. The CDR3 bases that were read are TGTGCCAGCGGTGATAGACTGGGGGCCCTATATGAACAGTAC. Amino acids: CASGDRLGALYEQY. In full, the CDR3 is CASGDRLGALYEQYF.

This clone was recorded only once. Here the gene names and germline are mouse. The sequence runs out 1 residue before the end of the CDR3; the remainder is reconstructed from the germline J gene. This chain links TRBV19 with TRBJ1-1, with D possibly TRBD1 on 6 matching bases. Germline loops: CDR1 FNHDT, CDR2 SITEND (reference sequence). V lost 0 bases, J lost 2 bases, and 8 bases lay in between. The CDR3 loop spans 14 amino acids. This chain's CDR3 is CASSIGTANTEVFF. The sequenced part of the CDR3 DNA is TGTGCCAGCAGTATAGGGACAGCCAACACAGAAGTCTTC.

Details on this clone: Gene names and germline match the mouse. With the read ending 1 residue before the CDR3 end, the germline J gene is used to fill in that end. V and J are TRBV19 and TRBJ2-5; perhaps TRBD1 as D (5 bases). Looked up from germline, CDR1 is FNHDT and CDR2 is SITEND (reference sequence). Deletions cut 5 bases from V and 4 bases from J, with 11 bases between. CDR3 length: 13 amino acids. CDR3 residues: CASRRQIEDTQYF. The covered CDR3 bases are TGTGCCAGCAGACGACAGATAGAAGACACCCAGTAC.

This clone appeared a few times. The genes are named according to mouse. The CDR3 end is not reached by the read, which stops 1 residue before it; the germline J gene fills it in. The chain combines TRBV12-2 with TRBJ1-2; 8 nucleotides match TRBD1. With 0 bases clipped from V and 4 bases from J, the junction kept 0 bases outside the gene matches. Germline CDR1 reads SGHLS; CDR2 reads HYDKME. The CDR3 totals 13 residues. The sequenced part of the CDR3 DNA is TGTGCCAGCTCTCTCGACAGGGGCTCCGACTACACC. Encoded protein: CASSLDRGSDYT. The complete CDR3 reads CASSLDRGSDYTF.

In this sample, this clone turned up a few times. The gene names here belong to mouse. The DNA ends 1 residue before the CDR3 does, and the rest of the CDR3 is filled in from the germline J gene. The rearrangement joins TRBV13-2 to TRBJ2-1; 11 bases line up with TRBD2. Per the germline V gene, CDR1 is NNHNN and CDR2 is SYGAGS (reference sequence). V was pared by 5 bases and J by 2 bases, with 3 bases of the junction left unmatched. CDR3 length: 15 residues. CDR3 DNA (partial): TGTGCCAGCGGGACTGGGGGGGGGTACTATGCTGAGCAGTTC. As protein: CASGTGGGYYAEQF. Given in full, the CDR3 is CASGTGGGYYAEQFF.

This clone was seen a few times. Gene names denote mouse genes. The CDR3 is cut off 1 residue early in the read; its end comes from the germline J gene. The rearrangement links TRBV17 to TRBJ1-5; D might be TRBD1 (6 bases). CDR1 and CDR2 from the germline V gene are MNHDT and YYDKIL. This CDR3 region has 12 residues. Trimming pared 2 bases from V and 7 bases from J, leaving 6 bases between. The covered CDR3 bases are TGTGCTAGCAGTAGAAGGGGGCAGGCTCCGCTT. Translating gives CASSRRGQAPL. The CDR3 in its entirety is CASSRRGQAPLF.

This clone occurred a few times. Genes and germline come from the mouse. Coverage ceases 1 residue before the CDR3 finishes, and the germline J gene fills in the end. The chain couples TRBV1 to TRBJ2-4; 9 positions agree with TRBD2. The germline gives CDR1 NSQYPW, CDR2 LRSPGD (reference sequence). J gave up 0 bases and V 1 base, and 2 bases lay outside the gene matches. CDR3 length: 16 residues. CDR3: CTCSAVWGGSQNTLYF. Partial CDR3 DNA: TGCACCTGCAGTGCAGTCTGGGGGGGGAGTCAAAACACCTTGTAC.

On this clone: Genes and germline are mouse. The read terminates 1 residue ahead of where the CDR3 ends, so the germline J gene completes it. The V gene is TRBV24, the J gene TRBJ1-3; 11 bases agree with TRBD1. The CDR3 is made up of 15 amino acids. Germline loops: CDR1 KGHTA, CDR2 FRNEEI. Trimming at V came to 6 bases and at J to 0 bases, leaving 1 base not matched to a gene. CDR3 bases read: TGTGCCAGCAGGGGACAGGGGGTTTCTGGAAATACGCTCTAT. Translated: CASRGQGVSGNTLY. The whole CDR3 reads CASRGQGVSGNTLYF.

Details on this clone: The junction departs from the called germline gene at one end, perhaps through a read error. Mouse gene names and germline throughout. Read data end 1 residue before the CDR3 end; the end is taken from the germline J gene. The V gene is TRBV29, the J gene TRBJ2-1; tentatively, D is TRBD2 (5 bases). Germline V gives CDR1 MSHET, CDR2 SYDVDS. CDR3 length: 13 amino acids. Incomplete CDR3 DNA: TGTGCTAGCCCGACCCTGGGCTATGTTGAGCAGTTC. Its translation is CASPTLGYVEQF. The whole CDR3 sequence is CASPTLGYVEQFF.

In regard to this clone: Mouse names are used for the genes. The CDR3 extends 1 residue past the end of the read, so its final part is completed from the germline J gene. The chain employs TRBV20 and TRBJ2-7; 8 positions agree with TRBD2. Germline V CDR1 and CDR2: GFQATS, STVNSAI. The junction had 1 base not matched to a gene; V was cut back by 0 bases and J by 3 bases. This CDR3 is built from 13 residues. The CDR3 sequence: CGARDWGVYEQYF. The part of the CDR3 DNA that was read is TGTGGTGCTAGGGACTGGGGGGTCTATGAACAGTAC.

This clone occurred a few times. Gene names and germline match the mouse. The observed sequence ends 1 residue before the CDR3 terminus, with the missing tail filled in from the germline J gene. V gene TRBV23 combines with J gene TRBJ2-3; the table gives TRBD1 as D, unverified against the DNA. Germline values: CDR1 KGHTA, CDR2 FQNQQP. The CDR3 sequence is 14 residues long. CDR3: CSSSHPTSAETLYF. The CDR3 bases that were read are TGCTCCAGCAGTCACCCAACAAGTGCAGAAACGCTGTAT.

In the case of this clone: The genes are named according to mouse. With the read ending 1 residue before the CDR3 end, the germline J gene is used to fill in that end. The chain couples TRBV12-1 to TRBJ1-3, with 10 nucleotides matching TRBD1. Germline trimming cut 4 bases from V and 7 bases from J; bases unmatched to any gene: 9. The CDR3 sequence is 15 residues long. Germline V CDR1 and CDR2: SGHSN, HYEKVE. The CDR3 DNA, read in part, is TGTGCCAGCTCCCCTTTGGACAGGGGGAGGAATACGCTCTAT. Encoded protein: CASSPLDRGRNTLY. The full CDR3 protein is CASSPLDRGRNTLYF.

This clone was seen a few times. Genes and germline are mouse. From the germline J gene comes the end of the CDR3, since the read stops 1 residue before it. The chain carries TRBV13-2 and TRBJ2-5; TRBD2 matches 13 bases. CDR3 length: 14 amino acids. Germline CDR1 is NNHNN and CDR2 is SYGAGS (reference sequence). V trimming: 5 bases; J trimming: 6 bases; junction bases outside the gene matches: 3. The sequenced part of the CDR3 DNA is TGTGCCAGCGGGGACTGGGGGGGCGATGACACCCAGTAC. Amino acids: CASGDWGGDDTQY. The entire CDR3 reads CASGDWGGDDTQYF.

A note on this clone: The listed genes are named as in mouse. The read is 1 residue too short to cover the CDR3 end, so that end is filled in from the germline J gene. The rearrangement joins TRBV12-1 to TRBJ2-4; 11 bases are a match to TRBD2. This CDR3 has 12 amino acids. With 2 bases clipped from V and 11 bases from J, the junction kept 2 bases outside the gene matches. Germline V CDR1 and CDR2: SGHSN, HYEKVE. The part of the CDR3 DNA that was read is TGTGCCAGCTCTCCCGGACTGGGGGGCTTGTAC. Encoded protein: CASSPGLGGLY. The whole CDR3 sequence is CASSPGLGGLYF.

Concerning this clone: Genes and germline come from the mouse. The sequenced part of the CDR3 DNA is TGTGCCAGCAGCAGCCGGGACATCCAGGCTCCGCTT. It codes for CASSSRDIQAPL. From start to end, the CDR3 is CASSSRDIQAPLF. The J gene is TRBJ1-5, the V gene TRBV4, with D possibly being TRBD1 (6 bases). Coverage ceases 1 residue before the CDR3 finishes, and the germline J gene fills in the end. In germline, CDR1 is LGHDT, CDR2 YNNKQL (reference sequence). V was shortened by 5 bases and J by 6 bases, with 11 bases between the two germline ends. The CDR3 contains 13 residues.

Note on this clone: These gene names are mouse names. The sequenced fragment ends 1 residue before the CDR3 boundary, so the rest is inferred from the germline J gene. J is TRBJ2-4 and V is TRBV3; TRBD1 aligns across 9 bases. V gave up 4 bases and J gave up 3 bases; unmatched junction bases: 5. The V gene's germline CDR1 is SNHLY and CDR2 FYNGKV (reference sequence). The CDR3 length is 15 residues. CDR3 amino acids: CASSSTGGGQNTLYF. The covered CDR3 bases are TGTGCCAGCAGCTCTACAGGGGGCGGACAAAACACCTTGTAC.

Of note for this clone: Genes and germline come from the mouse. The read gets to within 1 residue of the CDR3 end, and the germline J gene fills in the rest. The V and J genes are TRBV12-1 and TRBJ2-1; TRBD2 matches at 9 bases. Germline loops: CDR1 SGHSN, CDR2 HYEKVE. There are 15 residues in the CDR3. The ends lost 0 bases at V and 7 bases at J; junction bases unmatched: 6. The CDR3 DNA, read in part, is TGTGCCAGCTCTCTCGTCTGGGGGGGTGGGGCTGAGCAGTTC. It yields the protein CASSLVWGGGAEQF. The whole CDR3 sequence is CASSLVWGGGAEQFF.

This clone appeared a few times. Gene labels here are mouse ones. The covered CDR3 bases are TGTGGTGCTAGGTGGCAGGGGGCTGGAAATACGCTCTAT. Residues: CGARWQGAGNTLY. The full-length CDR3 reads as CGARWQGAGNTLYF. This sequence joins TRBV20 and TRBJ1-3; TRBD1 matches 7 bases. The CDR3 extends 1 residue past the end of the read, so its final part is completed from the germline J gene. After removal of 2 bases from V and 2 bases from J, the junction contained 3 bases not matched to a gene. The CDR3 length is 14 residues. Germline values: CDR1 GFQATS, CDR2 STVNSAI.